A selection of T cell receptor beta chains follows, all from one sample in a study of human T cells and chemical hapten exposure. TCRdb re-analysed the RACE reads in MiXCR, keeping a single row per CDR3 protein. The table shows some 350,000 distinct CDR3 sequences, with around 6% occurring only once. Sequenced here: whole blood, sampled in connection with sensitization to the hapten diphenylcyclopropenone (DPC). Receptors were obtained from a woman aged 18-30 years with alopecia areata. Some clones in this sample may be carry-over from other donors' samples. Each CDR3 is given with its conserved first and last residue. The D gene is left open where the match is weak. Where a row states a size, it is once, few, many or the class of an expanded clone; other rows omit it.

abundance: many; d_gene: TRBD2; j_gene: TRBJ2-3; v_gene: TRBV7-2; CDR3aa: CASSLKALTGLAGFTDTQYF; CDR3nt: TGTGCCAGCAGCTTAAAAGCGCTCACGGGACTAGCGGGCTTCACAGATACGCAGTATTTT
abundance: few; d_gene: -; j_gene: TRBJ1-1; v_gene: TRBV6-5; CDR3aa: CASSYMAGENTEAFF; CDR3nt: TGTGCCAGCAGTTACATGGCAGGGGAAAACACTGAAGCTTTCTTT
abundance: many; d_gene: TRBD1; j_gene: TRBJ1-5; v_gene: TRBV6-1; CDR3aa: CASSAYLGQGNQPQHF; CDR3nt: TGTGCCAGCAGTGCCTATCTGGGACAGGGCAATCAGCCCCAGCATTTT
abundance: -; d_gene: -; j_gene: TRBJ2-7; v_gene: TRBV19; CDR3aa: CASSPNEGTNYEQYF; CDR3nt: TGTGCCAGTAGCCCGAATGAAGGGACAAACTACGAGCAGTACTTC
abundance: many; d_gene: -; j_gene: TRBJ1-1; v_gene: TRBV6-2/TRBV6-3; CDR3aa: CASSYTVGGSRSTEAFF; CDR3nt: TGTGCCAGCAGTTACACGGTGGGGGGGAGTCGATCGACTGAAGCTTTCTTT
abundance: many; d_gene: -; j_gene: TRBJ2-2; v_gene: TRBV7-2; CDR3aa: CASSLGTVSNTGELFF; CDR3nt: TGTGCCAGCAGCTTGGGGACTGTCTCGAACACCGGGGAGCTGTTTTTT
abundance: many; d_gene: -; j_gene: TRBJ1-1; v_gene: TRBV6-2/TRBV6-3; CDR3aa: CASSFNRVKNTEAFF; CDR3nt: TGTGCCAGCAGTTTCAACAGGGTGAAGAACACTGAAGCTTTCTTT
abundance: few; d_gene: TRBD1; j_gene: TRBJ1-2; v_gene: TRBV29-1; CDR3aa: CSVGGTGDNYGYTF; CDR3nt: TGCAGCGTTGGGGGGACAGGGGACAACTATGGCTACACCTTC
abundance: few; d_gene: TRBD2; j_gene: TRBJ2-5; v_gene: TRBV7-2; CDR3aa: CASNYGLAGVQETQYF; CDR3nt: TGTGCCAGCAACTACGGACTAGCGGGGGTGCAAGAGACCCAGTACTTC
abundance: few; d_gene: -; j_gene: TRBJ1-1; v_gene: TRBV29-1; CDR3aa: CSVEVGAANTEAFF; CDR3nt: TGCAGCGTTGAAGTCGGGGCAGCGAACACTGAAGCTTTCTTT
abundance: -; d_gene: -; j_gene: TRBJ2-2; v_gene: TRBV4-3; CDR3aa: CASSQGGQYTGELFF; CDR3nt: TGCGCCAGCAGCCAAGGCGGACAGTACACCGGGGAGCTGTTTTTT
abundance: few; d_gene: TRBD2; j_gene: TRBJ2-1; v_gene: TRBV3-1; CDR3aa: CASSQGERGPYNEQFF; CDR3nt: TGTGCCAGCAGCCAAGGGGAGCGGGGGCCCTACAATGAGCAGTTCTTC
abundance: few; d_gene: -; j_gene: TRBJ1-1; v_gene: TRBV14; CDR3aa: CASSQRQVWTEAFF; CDR3nt: TGTGCCAGCAGCCAGAGACAGGTGTGGACTGAAGCTTTCTTT
abundance: -; d_gene: TRBD2; j_gene: TRBJ2-7; v_gene: TRBV18; CDR3aa: CASSPSSGDAYEQYF; CDR3nt: TGTGCCAGCTCACCATCTAGCGGGGATGCCTACGAGCAGTACTTC
abundance: many; d_gene: -; j_gene: TRBJ2-3; v_gene: TRBV20-1; CDR3aa: CSARGLGSTDTQYF; CDR3nt: TGCAGTGCTAGAGGTCTCGGGAGCACAGATACGCAGTATTTT
abundance: few; d_gene: TRBD1; j_gene: TRBJ2-7; v_gene: TRBV28; CDR3aa: CASTLTVPGQGVSYEQYF; CDR3nt: TGTGCCAGCACTCTTACTGTCCCGGGACAGGGGGTGTCCTACGAGCAGTACTTC
abundance: many; d_gene: -; j_gene: TRBJ1-3; v_gene: TRBV6-1; CDR3aa: CASSEDSSRNTIYF; CDR3nt: TGTGCCAGCAGTGAAGACAGTTCTAGAAACACCATATATTTT
abundance: many; d_gene: TRBD2; j_gene: TRBJ2-4; v_gene: TRBV28; CDR3aa: CASSSWSRGGLRWYIQYF; CDR3nt: TGTGCCAGCAGTTCCTGGTCGCGGGGGGGCCTTAGATGGTACATTCAGTACTTC
abundance: many; d_gene: TRBD1; j_gene: TRBJ1-1; v_gene: TRBV28; CDR3aa: CASSWGTGGDTEAFF; CDR3nt: TGTGCCAGCAGTTGGGGGACAGGGGGCGATACTGAAGCTTTCTTT
abundance: -; d_gene: -; j_gene: TRBJ1-4; v_gene: TRBV4-2; CDR3aa: CASSQGTTGMSEKLFF; CDR3nt: TGTGCCAGCAGCCAAGGGACAACAGGGATGAGTGAAAAACTGTTTTTT
abundance: -; d_gene: -; j_gene: TRBJ1-1; v_gene: TRBV7-9; CDR3aa: CASSLAGRDGTFF; CDR3nt: TGTGCCAGCAGCTTAGCCGGCAGGGACGGAACTTTCTTT
abundance: many; d_gene: -; j_gene: TRBJ1-6; v_gene: TRBV12-3/TRBV12-4; CDR3aa: CASSFGQPGGSNSPLHF; CDR3nt: TGTGCCAGCAGTTTTGGCCAGCCTGGGGGGAGTAATTCACCCCTCCACTTT
abundance: few; d_gene: TRBD2; j_gene: TRBJ2-2; v_gene: TRBV11-3; CDR3aa: CASSPYRGTSGTGELFF; CDR3nt: TGTGCCAGCAGCCCGTATCGGGGGACTAGCGGGACCGGGGAGCTGTTTTTT
abundance: few; d_gene: -; j_gene: TRBJ2-2; v_gene: TRBV7-9; CDR3aa: CASSSSQVLRELFF; CDR3nt: TGTGCCAGCAGCTCATCCCAGGTCCTCAGGGAGCTGTTTTTT
abundance: few; d_gene: -; j_gene: TRBJ2-3; v_gene: TRBV7-2; CDR3aa: CASSLGSFRDTQYF; CDR3nt: TGTGCCAGCAGCTTAGGTAGTTTTCGCGATACGCAGTATTTT
abundance: few; d_gene: -; j_gene: TRBJ1-1; v_gene: TRBV6-6; CDR3aa: CASSSVSRAQGNTEAFF; CDR3nt: TGTGCCAGCAGCTCAGTATCCAGGGCGCAAGGGAACACTGAAGCTTTCTTT
abundance: many; d_gene: TRBD1; j_gene: TRBJ2-3; v_gene: TRBV5-1; CDR3aa: CASSTGTADTQYF; CDR3nt: TGCGCCAGCAGCACTGGGACAGCAGATACGCAGTATTTT
abundance: many; d_gene: -; j_gene: TRBJ1-1; v_gene: TRBV7-9; CDR3aa: CASSPGTLNTEAFF; CDR3nt: TGTGCCAGCAGCCCTGGGACACTGAACACTGAAGCTTTCTTT
abundance: many; d_gene: TRBD2; j_gene: TRBJ2-7; v_gene: TRBV29-1; CDR3aa: CSVEDPGGGPYEQYF; CDR3nt: TGCAGCGTTGAAGATCCGGGAGGAGGGCCCTACGAGCAGTACTTC
abundance: -; d_gene: -; j_gene: TRBJ2-3; v_gene: TRBV6-1; CDR3aa: CASSVEEYTQYF; CDR3nt: TGTGCCAGCAGTGTTGAGGAATATACGCAGTATTTT
abundance: many; d_gene: -; j_gene: TRBJ1-2; v_gene: TRBV20-1; CDR3aa: CSASRASYGYTF; CDR3nt: TGCAGTGCTAGCAGGGCAAGCTATGGCTACACCTTC
abundance: many; d_gene: -; j_gene: TRBJ2-1; v_gene: TRBV9; CDR3aa: CASSGTHSYNEQFF; CDR3nt: TGTGCCAGCAGCGGGACTCACTCCTACAATGAGCAGTTCTTC
abundance: -; d_gene: TRBD2; j_gene: TRBJ2-3; v_gene: TRBV6-5; CDR3aa: CASSYSTSGPTDTQYF; CDR3nt: TGTGCCAGCAGTTACTCGACTAGCGGGCCCACAGATACGCAGTATTTT
abundance: few; d_gene: -; j_gene: TRBJ2-1; v_gene: TRBV20-1; CDR3aa: CSANSPPMNNEQFF; CDR3nt: TGCAGTGCCAACTCCCCCCCCATGAACAATGAGCAGTTCTTC
abundance: -; d_gene: TRBD2; j_gene: TRBJ2-1; v_gene: TRBV10-1; CDR3aa: CASSEYVAGGAYNEQFF; CDR3nt: TGCGCCAGCAGTGAGTATGTTGCGGGGGGGGCCTACAATGAGCAGTTCTTC
abundance: few; d_gene: TRBD1; j_gene: TRBJ1-1; v_gene: TRBV7-2; CDR3aa: CASSWRTGMNTEAFF; CDR3nt: TGTGCCAGCAGCTGGAGGACAGGGATGAACACTGAAGCTTTCTTT
abundance: -; d_gene: -; j_gene: TRBJ1-4; v_gene: TRBV6-2/TRBV6-3; CDR3aa: CASRPDSSTNEKLFF; CDR3nt: TGTGCCAGCAGACCCGACAGCTCAACTAATGAAAAACTGTTTTTT
abundance: -; d_gene: TRBD2; j_gene: TRBJ2-7; v_gene: TRBV7-9; CDR3aa: CASSLGGSLPAEQYF; CDR3nt: TGTGCCAGCAGCTTGGGCGGGAGCCTCCCGGCCGAGCAGTACTTC
abundance: many; d_gene: TRBD2; j_gene: TRBJ2-1; v_gene: TRBV12-3/TRBV12-4; CDR3aa: CASSSWELADEQFF; CDR3nt: TGTGCCAGCAGTTCTTGGGAACTAGCGGATGAGCAGTTCTTC
abundance: -; d_gene: TRBD1; j_gene: TRBJ2-7; v_gene: TRBV9; CDR3aa: CASSASTGVLSYEQYF; CDR3nt: TGTGCCAGCAGCGCGTCCACAGGGGTTCTGTCCTACGAGCAGTACTTC
abundance: -; d_gene: -; j_gene: TRBJ2-7; v_gene: TRBV6-6; CDR3aa: CASRIMREQYF; CDR3nt: TGTGCCAGCAGAATAATGAGGGAGCAGTACTTC
abundance: -; d_gene: TRBD2; j_gene: TRBJ2-5; v_gene: TRBV7-8; CDR3aa: CASRHGTSGGPWETQYF; CDR3nt: TGTGCCAGCAGGCATGGGACTAGCGGGGGGCCTTGGGAGACCCAGTACTTC
abundance: -; d_gene: -; j_gene: TRBJ2-1; v_gene: TRBV6-5; CDR3aa: CASSRFDSLSNEQFF; CDR3nt: TGTGCCAGCAGTCGATTCGACAGTTTGTCCAATGAGCAGTTCTTC
abundance: -; d_gene: TRBD2; j_gene: TRBJ2-6; v_gene: TRBV4-2; CDR3aa: CASSQERRLAESSGANVLTF; CDR3nt: TGTGCCAGCAGCCAAGAACGGAGACTAGCGGAGAGCTCTGGGGCCAACGTCCTGACTTTC
abundance: few; d_gene: -; j_gene: TRBJ2-3; v_gene: TRBV6-5; CDR3aa: CASRGKAVATDTQYF; CDR3nt: TGTGCCAGCAGAGGGAAGGCCGTAGCCACAGATACGCAGTATTTT
abundance: many; d_gene: TRBD1; j_gene: TRBJ1-3; v_gene: TRBV18; CDR3aa: CASSEYSTGTGSGNTIYF; CDR3nt: TGTGCCAGCTCAGAATATTCCACCGGGACAGGCTCTGGAAACACCATATATTTT
abundance: many; d_gene: -; j_gene: TRBJ1-1; v_gene: TRBV6-1; CDR3aa: CASSGGRNTEAFF; CDR3nt: TGTGCCAGCAGTGGCGGTAGGAACACTGAAGCTTTCTTT
abundance: few; d_gene: -; j_gene: TRBJ2-1; v_gene: TRBV29-1; CDR3aa: CSVEYWQNNEQFF; CDR3nt: TGCAGCGTTGAATACTGGCAAAACAATGAGCAGTTCTTC
abundance: -; d_gene: -; j_gene: TRBJ2-5; v_gene: TRBV20-1; CDR3aa: CSARDPRGQETQYF; CDR3nt: TGCAGTGCTAGAGACCCCCGCGGGCAAGAGACCCAGTACTTC